This T cell receptor (beta chain) was captured in a study of blood T cell repertoires in COVID-19. Turning to the study itself: Sample material is recorded as cDNA or gDNA derived from T cells, B-cell-depleted T cells, or PBMCs.

The protocol was immunoSEQ multiplex PCR, while the TCRdb copy is restricted to in-frame clones and leaves out a portion. The repertoire holds approximately 98,000 clones, 81% seen once, with 9.5% to 12% in the top ten. V lost 0 bases and J 5 bases, leaving 28 bases between the germline ends. The CDR3 length is 20 residues. Germline V gene data show CDR1 as SGHAT and CDR2 as FQNNGV. Sequenced: peripheral blood. This receptor was taken from an elderly woman with acute or convalescent COVID-19. This chain uses TRBV11-2 with TRBJ2-5; D may be TRBD2 (7 bases). CDR3 sequence (DNA): TGTGCCAGCAGCTTAGATTCGGTATGGGGGGGCCCAACTACCCGGGAGACCCAGTACTTC. It encodes CASSLDSVWGGPTTRETQYF.